This entry concerns a single T cell receptor (beta chain). The sample belongs to a study of blood T cell repertoires in COVID-19. Study in general: Acute and convalescent COVID-19 specimens originated in the United States, Italy and Spain. PBMCs, B-cell-depleted T cells, or T cells provided the cDNA or gDNA that made up the material.

V lost 2 bases and J lost 7; bases outside the gene matches: 8. From germline, CDR1 is SGHRS and CDR2 YFSETQ. The length of the CDR3 is 15 residues. As processed by the authors: The authors estimated nucleated cell counts from reference gene primer amplification. Sequenced by immunoSEQ multiplex PCR; TCRdb stores in-frame clones only, minus some. The V and J calls and the clone size are those of that table, but D and trimming were determined from the DNA. The table shows about 100,000 clones, with 85% occurring only once. This receptor was taken from a woman aged 65 to 85 with active or convalescent COVID-19. The specimen sequenced was peripheral blood. V usage is TRBV5-1 and J usage is TRBJ1-4; 7 bases align to TRBD1. The CDR3 nucleotides read TGCGCCAGCAGCTTATCGGGACAGCCCACTGAAAAACTGTTTTTT. Its protein product is CASSLSGQPTEKLFF.